These 21 T cell receptor beta chains were sequenced from one sample in a study of Ad26.COV2.S vaccination and SARS-CoV-2 variants. Sample treatment: some 19 received Ad26.COV2.S at low or high dose, single or two shots; 5 received placebo; per-sample allocation not given. It was on day 63 after the first vaccine or placebo injection that samples were taken. Measured with immunoSEQ multiplex PCR; TCRdb has only the in-frame clones, and not every one. The sample yields about 400,000 clones, around 85% seen once. Sequencing used peripheral blood, obtained in a trial of Ad26.COV2.S vaccine versus placebo. The receptor source for this set is a person between 18 and 65 years old who received the Ad26.COV2.S COVID-19 vaccine or a placebo.

The J gene is TRBJ2-1, the V gene TRBV3-1 (or the pseudogene TRBV3-2), with D tentatively TRBD2 (6 bases). The CDR3 contains 13 residues. Germline values: CDR1 LGHDT, CDR2 YNNKEL (reference sequence). The V and J ends lost 3 bases and 4 bases respectively, with 7 bases between them. The CDR3 loop is CASSQGTYNEQFF. CDR3 nucleotides: TGTGCCAGCAGCCAGGGGACTTACAATGAGCAGTTCTTC.

The chain combines TRBV2 with TRBJ1-1, with D perhaps matching TRBD1 (5 bases). Germline V gene sequence: CDR1 SNHLY, CDR2 FYNNEI. CDR3 size: 13 residues. Trimming stripped 6 bases from V and 5 bases from J, with 13 bases between. The CDR3 nucleotides read TGTGCCAGCAGCGGGAGGGGTCGGACTGAAGCTTTCTTT. Translation gives CASSGRGRTEAFF. The variable domain in full, with the rest retrieved from reference TRBV2 and TRBJ1-1, is EPEVTQTPSHQVTQMGQEVILRCVPISNHLYFYWYRQILGQKVEFLVSFYNNEISEKSEIFDDQFSVERPDGSNFTLKIRSTKLEDSAMYFCASSGRGRTEAFFGQGTRLTVV.

This chain joins TRBV9 and TRBJ2-1, with a tentative D call TRBD1 (6 bases). The CDR3 is 15 residues long. CDR1 SGDLS and CDR2 YYNGEE come from the germline V gene. V shed 0 bases and J shed 3 bases, with 10 bases lying between them. As DNA, the CDR3 is TGTGCCAGCAGCGTAGTAGGGGGATTCTACAATGAGCAGTTCTTC. It specifies CASSVVGGFYNEQFF.

The chain is built from TRBV5-1 and TRBJ2-3, with D perhaps matching TRBD1 or TRBD2 (5 bases each). The V and J ends lost 6 bases and 4 bases respectively, with 21 bases between them. CDR1 SGHRS and CDR2 YFSETQ come from the germline V gene. This CDR3 region has 16 residues. The CDR3 DNA is TGCGCCAGCACCAATGTATGGGACCAAGTCTCAGATACGCAGTATTTT. It is translated as CASTNVWDQVSDTQYF.

This chain links TRBV20-1 with TRBJ1-1; TRBD1 is a possible D gene (6 bases). Germline V gene lookup returns CDR1 DFQATT and CDR2 SNEGSKA (reference sequence). The V and J ends lost 3 bases and 9 bases respectively, with 11 bases between them. The CDR3 sequence is 11 residues long. The CDR3 loop is CSASPGQKAFF. In DNA form, the CDR3 reads TGCAGTGCTAGTCCGGGACAAAAAGCTTTCTTT.

This chain connects TRBV6-2 or TRBV6-3 to TRBJ2-5, with D tentatively TRBD1 (6 bases). V lost 5 bases and J 4 bases, leaving 20 bases between the germline ends. The germline gives CDR1 MNHEY, CDR2 SVGEGT. The CDR3 contains 16 residues. Here the CDR3 DNA reads TGTGCCAGCAGTACCGACCGGGACAAGGATGGAGAGACCCAGTACTTC. It encodes CASSTDRDKDGETQYF.

The chain joins TRBV5-1 to TRBJ1-3; possible D gene TRBD1, 6 bases. Per germline, CDR1 SGHRS and CDR2 YFSETQ. This CDR3 is built from 14 residues. Trimming shortened V by 5 bases and J by 1 base, and 10 bases separated the two germline ends. Written as DNA, the CDR3 is TGCGCCAGCAGTACGGACAGTTCTGGAAACACCATATATTTT. Protein: CASSTDSSGNTIYF.

J is TRBJ2-1 and V is TRBV2, with TRBD1 matching 9 bases. The CDR3 is made up of 14 amino acids. Germline values: CDR1 SNHLY, CDR2 FYNNEI. V was pared by 6 bases and J by 4 bases, with 4 bases of the junction left unmatched. For the CDR3, the DNA is TGTGCCAGCAGCATGACAGGGGGATACAATGAGCAGTTCTTC. Translation: CASSMTGGYNEQFF.

CDR3 sequence (DNA): TGTGCCATCAGCGAGGGGCAGGGGGCACTCCACGAAGCTTTCTTT. This translates into CAISEGQGALHEAFF. The rearrangement uses TRBV10-3 and TRBJ1-1; TRBD1 matches 8 bases. The CDR3 is made up of 15 amino acids. Germline CDR1 is ENHRY and CDR2 is SYGVKD. The V and J ends lost 6 bases and 8 bases, in that order; junction bases with no gene match: 14.

This chain connects TRBV6-6 to TRBJ1-6; perhaps TRBD1 as D (5 bases). CDR3 length: 14 amino acids. The V end lost 5 bases, the J end lost 6 bases, and 11 bases lay between the germline ends. Germline CDR1 MNHNY, CDR2 SVGAGI (reference sequence). The CDR3 protein is CASSTGTFNSPLHF. The CDR3 bases are TGTGCCAGCAGTACCGGGACCTTTAATTCACCCCTCCACTTT.

This rearrangement joins TRBV7-8 to TRBJ2-3; 7 bases agree with TRBD2. After removal of 1 base from V and 2 bases from J, the junction contained 6 bases not matched to a gene. Germline-derived CDR1 and CDR2 are SGHVS and FQNEAQ. The CDR3 consists of 16 residues. The chain's CDR3 is CASSLDVRGDTDTQYF. The CDR3 DNA reads TGTGCCAGCAGCTTAGATGTCCGGGGGGACACAGATACGCAGTATTTT.

In its sample, this clone was seen a few times. The V and J genes are TRBV5-1 and TRBJ1-2; 7 nucleotides align to TRBD1. With 3 bases clipped from V and 3 bases from J, the junction kept 5 bases outside the gene matches. The CDR3 runs to 14 residues. Looked up from germline, CDR1 is SGHRS and CDR2 is YFSETQ. CDR3: CASSSGGPYYGYTF. DNA of the CDR3: TGCGCCAGCAGCTCAGGGGGTCCCTACTATGGCTACACCTTC.

In this sample, this clone turned up once. The chain carries TRBV7-2 and TRBJ1-1; TRBD1 matches at 10 bases. In germline, CDR1 is SGHTA, CDR2 FQGNSA. Trimming at V came to 7 bases and at J to 7 bases, leaving 12 bases not matched to a gene. The CDR3 extends over 15 amino acids. This CDR3 is CASTYTTGGGGEAFF. The CDR3 nucleotides read TGTGCCAGCACCTATACGACAGGGGGCGGTGGTGAAGCTTTCTTT.

V usage is TRBV7-6 and J usage is TRBJ2-2; tentative D call: TRBD1 (5 bases). The CDR3 spans 17 residues. Germline CDR1 is SGHVS and CDR2 is FNYEAQ. V was trimmed by 1 base and J by 7 bases, leaving 19 bases between them. Written as DNA, the CDR3 is TGTGCCAGCAGCTTAGTCGGTGAAAGGCAGGGTGGCGGGGAGCTGTTTTTT. It translates to CASSLVGERQGGGELFF. Full variable domain (rest looked up from reference TRBV7-6 and TRBJ2-2): GAGVSQSPRYKVTKRGQDVALRCDPISGHVSLYWYRQALGQGPEFLTYFNYEAQQDKSGLPNDRFSAERPEGSISTLTIQRTEQRDSAMYRCASSLVGERQGGGELFFGEGSRLTVL.

The V call is TRBV2, the J call TRBJ2-7, with 7 bases fitting TRBD1. From germline, CDR1 is SNHLY and CDR2 FYNNEI. V lost 5 bases, J lost 2 bases, and 6 bases stayed unmatched. This CDR3 contains 14 residues. The CDR3 region is CASSLTGRAYEQYF. The CDR3 DNA is TGTGCCAGCAGTCTGACAGGGCGGGCCTACGAGCAGTACTTC. Drawing the rest from reference TRBV2 and TRBJ2-7, the complete variable domain is EPEVTQTPSHQVTQMGQEVILRCVPISNHLYFYWYRQILGQKVEFLVSFYNNEISEKSEIFDDQFSVERPDGSNFTLKIRSTKLEDSAMYFCASSLTGRAYEQYFGPGTRLTVT.

The V call is TRBV7-2, the J call TRBJ2-1; TRBD1 matches 8 bases. The J segment lost 0 bases and the V segment lost 5 bases, leaving 9 bases of the junction unmatched. The CDR3 runs 17 residues. From germline, CDR1 is SGHTA and CDR2 FQGNSA. The CDR3 nucleotides are TGTGCCAGCAGCCCGAGACAGGGGTGGGGCTCCTACAATGAGCAGTTCTTC. It is translated as CASSPRQGWGSYNEQFF.

V gene TRBV5-4 combines with J gene TRBJ2-7; a possible D gene is TRBD2 (5 bases). The germline V gene encodes CDR1 SGHNT and CDR2 YYREEE (reference sequence). CDR3 length equals 16 residues. V was shortened by 0 bases and J by 0 bases, with 13 bases between the two germline ends. Here the CDR3 reads CASSLVFAEGSYEQYF. CDR3 DNA sequence: TGTGCCAGCAGCTTGGTCTTTGCTGAGGGCTCCTACGAGCAGTACTTC.

The chain carries TRBV20-1 and TRBJ2-1, with D hard to call. CDR3 length equals 11 residues. Trimming took off 3 bases at V and 11 bases at J, with 11 bases between the two ends. CDR1 is DFQATT, CDR2 SNEGSKA, per germline (reference sequence). The CDR3 is CSASPGRQQFF. DNA of the CDR3: TGCAGTGCTAGTCCGGGTCGGCAGCAGTTCTTC.

V gene TRBV6-2 or TRBV6-3 combines with J gene TRBJ2-5; 8 positions agree with TRBD2. The CDR3 loop spans 13 amino acids. Germline values: CDR1 MNHEY, CDR2 SVGEGT. Trimming cost V 4 bases and J 7 bases; bases outside gene matches: 5. The CDR3 loop reads CASSWGLGGTQYF. DNA for the CDR3: TGTGCCAGCAGTTGGGGACTAGGGGGGACCCAGTACTTC.

The rearrangement joins TRBV2 to TRBJ1-5; unclear D gene. CDR3 length: 17 amino acids. Germline V lookup: CDR1 SNHLY, CDR2 FYNNEI. V shed 2 bases and J shed 4 bases, with 18 bases lying between them. The CDR3 here is CASSELRAEGWNQPQHF. The CDR3 nucleotides read TGTGCCAGCAGTGAACTCCGGGCCGAAGGTTGGAATCAGCCCCAGCATTTT.

The rearrangement uses TRBV27 and TRBJ1-1; D gene ambiguous. This CDR3 has 14 amino acids. Per the germline V gene, CDR1 is MNHEY and CDR2 is SMNVEV (reference sequence). Trimming pared 4 bases from V and 0 bases from J, leaving 9 bases between. This CDR3 is CASSSRSLNTEAFF. The CDR3 DNA reads TGTGCCAGCAGTTCGCGGTCTTTGAACACTGAAGCTTTCTTT.